These 29 T cell receptor beta chains share one sample of origin, sequenced in a study of T cells after yellow fever vaccination. TCRdb redid the calling of the 5' RACE reads with MiXCR, one entry per CDR3 protein. The sample yields 300,000 to 400,000 distinct CDR3 sequences, 8.7% seen once. The material sequenced was PBMCs, taken on the day of the first yellow fever vaccination. The receptors here all came from a man aged 18 to 30 who received the YFV17D yellow fever vaccine.

This clonotype was observed a handful of times. The rearrangement links TRBV6-1 to TRBJ2-5; 8 nucleotides agree with TRBD1. Trimming removed 7 bases from V and 5 bases from J; junction bases left unmatched: 9. Looked up from germline, CDR1 is MNHNS and CDR2 is SASEGT. The CDR3 extends over 14 amino acids. The CDR3 nucleotides are TGTGCCAGCATAAAACAGGGGGGCTGGGAGACCCAGTACTTC. This codes for CASIKQGGWETQYF.

The chain has TRBV7-2 and TRBJ2-7; TRBD2 agrees at 9 bases. CDR1 and CDR2 (germline): SGHTA, FQGNSA. This CDR3 is 14 amino acids long. With V trimmed by 5 bases and J by 3 bases, 5 bases remained unmatched. The CDR3 reads CASSTGLAIYEQYF. CDR3 DNA sequence: TGTGCCAGCAGCACGGGACTAGCTATCTACGAGCAGTACTTC.

This chain links TRBV28 with TRBJ2-7; a possible D gene is TRBD2 (6 bases). CDR3 size: 12 residues. V lost 10 bases and J 7 bases, leaving 17 bases between the germline ends. Germline CDR1 is MDHEN and CDR2 is SYDVKM. The DNA of the CDR3 is TGTGCCACTCAAGCACAGGAGGGGGAGCAGTACGTC. It is translated as CATQAQEGEQYV.

This clonotype was seen repeatedly, ten times or more. The rearrangement uses TRBV7-9 and TRBJ1-5, with a weak D call TRBD1 (5 bases). The CDR3 consists of 13 residues. The V end was cut by 6 bases, the J end by 8 bases, with 14 bases between. CDR1 SEHNR and CDR2 FQNEAQ come from the germline V gene (reference sequence). The CDR3 sequence: CASSDSALEPQHF. For the CDR3, the DNA is TGTGCCAGCAGTGACAGCGCCCTGGAGCCCCAGCATTTT.

In this sample, this clonotype turned up many times. Written as DNA, the CDR3 is TGCGCCAGCAGCCAACCGGGTTTCGATGAAGCTTTCTTT. Translating it yields CASSQPGFDEAFF. This chain joins TRBV5-1 and TRBJ1-1; no firm D call. This CDR3 region has 13 residues. V was cut by 4 bases and J by 7 bases, with 14 bases left in between. Germline V gives CDR1 SGHRS, CDR2 YFSETQ.

This clonotype was detected ten times or more. This rearrangement joins TRBV7-9 to TRBJ2-7; the D gene is possibly TRBD2 (5 bases). Trimming took off 4 bases at V and 5 bases at J, with 15 bases between the two ends. The CDR3 totals 14 residues. Germline V gives CDR1 SEHNR, CDR2 FQNEAQ (reference sequence). The CDR3 reads CASSSGSPGDEQYF. The CDR3 bases are TGTGCCAGCAGCTCCGGCTCGCCCGGGGACGAGCAGTACTTC.

The chain couples TRBV5-1 to TRBJ1-2, with TRBD1 as a possible D gene (6 bases). CDR3 length equals 13 residues. Germline loops: CDR1 SGHRS, CDR2 YFSETQ. Trimming took 1 base from V and 6 from J, leaving 10 bases between them. Here the CDR3 DNA reads TGCGCCAGCAGCTTGCTACAGGGTAATGGCTACACCTTC. It is translated as CASSLLQGNGYTF.

V usage is TRBV3-1 and J usage is TRBJ2-1; D not certain. This CDR3 has 12 amino acids. Germline lookup yields CDR1 LGHDT and CDR2 YNNKEL (reference sequence). The V gene lost 0 bases and the J gene lost 15 bases, with 12 bases spanning the gap. The CDR3 DNA is TGTGCCAGCAGCCAAGAAACCAGACTTCCGTTCTTC. Translation: CASSQETRLPFF.

This chain connects TRBV6-1 to TRBJ2-1, with 8 bases aligning to TRBD2. This CDR3 has 14 residues. The V segment lost 6 bases and the J segment 6 bases; nucleotides outside the gene matches: 7. CDR1 is MNHNS, CDR2 SASEGT, per germline. CDR3 loop: CASSRTSTSNEQFF. The CDR3 nucleotides read TGTGCCAGCAGCCGGACTAGCACGTCCAATGAGCAGTTCTTC.

The sample holds a few counts of this clonotype. V gene TRBV11-2 combines with J gene TRBJ1-2; D ambiguous. Trimming cost V 3 bases and J 2 bases, with 19 bases left between them. This CDR3 comprises 17 residues. From germline, CDR1 is SGHAT and CDR2 FQNNGV. CDR3 DNA sequence: TGTGCCAGCAGCTTCACCCTCGGGCAGATGGCAAACTATGGCTACACCTTC. It translates to CASSFTLGQMANYGYTF.

Only a few counts were recorded for this clonotype. The chain employs TRBV7-3 and TRBJ2-3; TRBD2 agrees at 8 bases. CDR3 size: 17 residues. V shed 2 bases, J shed 2 bases, and the junction held 9 bases outside the gene matches. Germline values: CDR1 SGHTA, CDR2 FQGTGA. The CDR3 nucleotides read TGTGCCAGCAGCTTACCTGGGGCGGGGGGCTCCACAGATACGCAGTATTTT. It encodes CASSLPGAGGSTDTQYF.

There are a few counts of this clonotype. The chain uses TRBV5-4 and TRBJ1-6; D gene ambiguous. V lost 0 bases and J 0 bases, leaving 13 bases between the germline ends. The CDR3 extends over 18 amino acids. Germline V CDR1 and CDR2: SGHNT, YYREEE (reference sequence). The CDR3 DNA is TGTGCCAGCAGCTTGGGCGGGCCTTTAAGCTCCTATAATTCACCCCTCCACTTT. It is translated as CASSLGGPLSSYNSPLHF.

The chain employs TRBV9 and TRBJ1-2; tentatively, D is TRBD1 (5 bases). CDR3 length: 13 amino acids. The germline V and J ends were trimmed by 4 bases and 11 bases, with 18 bases remaining between them. Germline CDR1 SGDLS, CDR2 YYNGEE. The CDR3 here is CASSRDQGWRYTF. CDR3 nucleotide sequence: TGTGCCAGCAGCCGAGACCAGGGATGGCGGTACACCTTC.

The rearrangement joins TRBV6-1 to TRBJ2-7; 7 nucleotides align to TRBD1. Germline CDR1 is MNHNS and CDR2 is SASEGT. The CDR3 consists of 14 residues. The V and J ends lost 3 bases and 2 bases, in that order; junction bases with no gene match: 4. The CDR3 loop is CASSEPTGTYEQYF. CDR3 sequence (DNA): TGTGCCAGCAGTGAGCCGACAGGGACCTACGAGCAGTACTTC.

This clonotype was counted between two and nine times. This rearrangement joins TRBV20-1 to TRBJ2-3; 8 nucleotides line up with TRBD2. With V trimmed by 2 bases and J by 6 bases, 7 bases remained unmatched. The V gene's germline CDR1 is DFQATT and CDR2 SNEGSKA (reference sequence). This CDR3 contains 14 residues. The CDR3 region is CSARFREGGDTQYF. DNA for the CDR3: TGCAGTGCTAGATTTCGGGAGGGAGGTGATACGCAGTATTTT.

Ten or more counts support this clonotype. This chain joins TRBV20-1 and TRBJ1-6; TRBD1 matches 7 bases. The germline V gene encodes CDR1 DFQATT and CDR2 SNEGSKA (reference sequence). The length of the CDR3 is 13 residues. V lost 5 bases to trimming and J lost 5 bases; unmatched junction nucleotides: 3. CDR3 nucleotide sequence: TGCAGTGCTGTGACAGGGAATAATTCACCCCTCCACTTT. Translated, it gives CSAVTGNNSPLHF.

The chain links TRBV29-1 to TRBJ2-5; D perhaps matches TRBD1 (5 bases). V was shortened by 2 bases and J by 1 base, with 11 bases between the two germline ends. CDR3 length: 14 amino acids. Per germline, CDR1 SQVTM and CDR2 ANQGSEA. CDR3 region: CSVEKGPAQETQYF. The DNA for the CDR3 is TGCAGCGTTGAAAAGGGGCCTGCCCAAGAGACCCAGTACTTC.

This clonotype was counted a few times. This chain connects TRBV6-5 to TRBJ1-2; 9 positions match TRBD1. Trimming cost V 4 bases and J 10 bases; bases outside gene matches: 7. Germline values: CDR1 MNHEY, CDR2 SVGAGI. The CDR3 consists of 13 residues. The DNA for the CDR3 is TGTGCCAGCAGTTTCGGACAGGGGACTCCCTACACCTTC. It encodes CASSFGQGTPYTF.

V is TRBV12-3 or TRBV12-4 and J is TRBJ1-4, with D perhaps matching TRBD1 (6 bases). V was clipped by 8 bases and J by 7 bases, with 11 bases between them. The CDR3 has 12 residues. In DNA, the CDR3 is TGTGCCAGCGGACCCAGGGGTGAAAAACTGTTTTTT. As protein: CASGPRGEKLFF.

This rearrangement joins TRBV5-6 to TRBJ2-5, with unresolved D. Germline V gives CDR1 SGHDT, CDR2 YYEEEE. CDR3 size: 14 residues. The V gene lost 0 bases and the J gene lost 7 bases, with 13 bases spanning the gap. CDR3 in amino acids: CASSLGTPGGTQYF. In DNA form, the CDR3 reads TGTGCCAGCAGCTTGGGAACACCCGGTGGGACCCAGTACTTC.

This clonotype was observed a handful of times. The rearrangement links TRBV4-2 to TRBJ2-7; D possibly corresponds to TRBD1 (5 bases). The CDR3 sequence is 16 residues long. Trimming left V 0 bases short and J 0 bases short, with 12 bases between. Per germline, CDR1 LGHNA and CDR2 YNFKEQ. CDR3 in DNA: TGTGCCAGCAGCCAAGATGGGGCCATCCCCTCCTACGAGCAGTACTTC. This encodes CASSQDGAIPSYEQYF.

This clonotype was seen a few times. The genes are TRBV4-3 and TRBJ2-2, with a weak D call TRBD2 (5 bases). This CDR3 spans 14 amino acids. Germline CDR1 reads LGHNA; CDR2 reads YSLEER. Trimming cost V 4 bases and J 3 bases, with 9 bases left between them. CDR3 coding DNA: TGCGCCAGCAGCCCCTTCGGGGACACCGGGGAGCTGTTTTTT. The encoded protein is CASSPFGDTGELFF.

Many counts were recorded for this clonotype. The rearrangement joins TRBV12-3 or TRBV12-4 to TRBJ1-2; D call uncertain. The CDR3 has 14 residues. The ends were cut back, 3 bases at V and 3 bases at J, with 11 bases in the middle. Written as DNA, the CDR3 is TGTGCCAGCAGTTTTAATCCAGAGTACTATGGCTACACCTTC. It translates to CASSFNPEYYGYTF.

The chain has TRBV7-2 and TRBJ2-1, with 8 bases matching TRBD2. The V and J ends lost 4 bases and 4 bases, in that order; junction bases with no gene match: 3. CDR3 length: 14 amino acids. Germline V gene lookup returns CDR1 SGHTA and CDR2 FQGNSA. CDR3 nucleotide sequence: TGTGCCAGCAGCTCGGGGGGGCTGTACAATGAGCAGTTCTTC. Protein: CASSSGGLYNEQFF. The full variable domain, its missing parts supplied by reference TRBV7-2 and TRBJ2-1, is GAGVSQSPSNKVTEKGKDVELRCDPISGHTALYWYRQSLGQGLEFLIYFQGNSAPDKSGLPSDRFSAERTGGSVSTLTIQRTQQEDSAVYLCASSSGGLYNEQFFGPGTRLTVL.

This clonotype was counted between two and nine times. The chain combines TRBV20-1 with TRBJ2-1; possibly TRBD2 for D (5 bases). The CDR3 totals 11 residues. V was shortened by 6 bases and J by 5 bases, with 8 bases between the two germline ends. Looked up from germline, CDR1 is DFQATT and CDR2 is SNEGSKA (reference sequence). The CDR3 region has the DNA TGCAGTGCCAGGCGGGACAATGAGCAGTTCTTC. Protein sequence: CSARRDNEQFF.

The chain combines TRBV19 with TRBJ1-5; no clear D gene. The germline V and J ends were trimmed by 3 bases and 4 bases, with 10 bases remaining between them. This CDR3 region has 14 residues. Germline CDR1 LNHDA, CDR2 SQIVND (reference sequence). The CDR3, as DNA: TGTGCCAGTAGTATCCGGCTGGGGAATCAGCCCCAGCATTTT. Encoded protein: CASSIRLGNQPQHF.

The chain is built from TRBV29-1 and TRBJ2-3; 7 nucleotides agree with TRBD2. V gave up 0 bases and J gave up 11 bases; unmatched junction bases: 5. This CDR3 has 12 residues. Per germline, CDR1 SQVTM and CDR2 ANQGSEA. The CDR3 loop reads CSVEDKRGGQYF. The CDR3 DNA sequence: TGCAGCGTTGAAGATAAGCGGGGTGGGCAGTATTTT.

This rearrangement joins TRBV7-2 to TRBJ1-6; tentative D call: TRBD1 (6 bases). Germline V gene lookup returns CDR1 SGHTA and CDR2 FQGNSA. V was pared by 4 bases and J by 7 bases, with 14 bases between. The CDR3 loop spans 15 amino acids. The CDR3, as DNA: TGTGCCAGCAGCTCACAGGGTCTTAGGAATTCACCCCTCCACTTT. Protein sequence: CASSSQGLRNSPLHF.

The J gene is TRBJ2-7, the V gene TRBV7-8; 14 bases are a match to TRBD2. V lost 4 bases and J lost 4; bases outside the gene matches: 3. This CDR3 region has 15 residues. Germline values: CDR1 SGHVS, CDR2 FQNEAQ. CDR3 in amino acids: CASSSRLAGGYEQYV. In DNA form, the CDR3 reads TGTGCCAGCAGCTCGAGACTAGCGGGGGGGTACGAGCAGTACGTC.